This TCR beta chain was recorded in a study of T cells in Graves' hyperthyroidism and ophthalmopathy. Study context: The authors collected peripheral blood at initial diagnosis, before any treatment.

Overall study findings and caveats: In blood, most of the thyroid clonotypes expanded above 0.001 were also present.

The CDR3 extends over 14 amino acids. Trimming stripped 1 base from V and 4 bases from J, with 10 bases between. Looked up from germline, CDR1 is SGHDN and CDR2 is FVKESK. Those patients with uncontrolled infection, other autoimmune disease, pregnancy or lactation were excluded. PBMCs were derived from about 10 ml fresh peripheral blood. What was amplified from RNA transcripts were TCR beta CDR3 regions. When the TCR CDR3 underwent first-round RT-PCR, the HTBI primer set was used. TCRdb used MiXCR to reprocess the multiplex PCR reads, holding one entry per CDR3 protein. The table lists almost 500,000 distinct CDR3 sequences, roughly 23% of them singletons. About this clonotype itself: Its target is unknown.

Sequences were obtained from blood. V usage is TRBV14 and J usage is TRBJ1-2; D uncertain. The clonotype originates from a woman between 70 and 85 years old with Graves' ophthalmopathy. The CDR3 DNA reads as TGTGCCAGCAGCCAAGGGATAGGCAGCTATGGCTACACCTTC. Translated: CASSQGIGSYGYTF. Using reference TRBV14 and TRBJ1-2 for the parts outside the CDR3, the full variable domain is EAGVTQFPSHSVIEKGQTVTLRCDPISGHDNLYWYRRVMGKEIKFLLHFVKESKQDESGMPNNRFLAERTGGTYSTLKVQPAELEDSGVYFCASSQGIGSYGYTFGSGTRLTVV.